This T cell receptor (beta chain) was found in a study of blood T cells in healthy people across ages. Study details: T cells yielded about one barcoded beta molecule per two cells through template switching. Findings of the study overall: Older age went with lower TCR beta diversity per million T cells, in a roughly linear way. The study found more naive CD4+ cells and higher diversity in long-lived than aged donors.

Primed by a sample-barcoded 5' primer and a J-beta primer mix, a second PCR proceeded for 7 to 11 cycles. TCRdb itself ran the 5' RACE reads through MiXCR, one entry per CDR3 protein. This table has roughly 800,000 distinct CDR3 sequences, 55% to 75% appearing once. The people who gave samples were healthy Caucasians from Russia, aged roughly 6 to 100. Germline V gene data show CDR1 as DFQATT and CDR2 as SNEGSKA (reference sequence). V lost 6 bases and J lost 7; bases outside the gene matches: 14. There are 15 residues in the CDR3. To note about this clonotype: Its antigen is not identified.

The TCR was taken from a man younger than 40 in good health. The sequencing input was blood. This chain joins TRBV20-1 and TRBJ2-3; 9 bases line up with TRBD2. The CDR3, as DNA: TGCAGTGCCAATTCCCAGCGGGGGGTCAGGTATACGCAGTATTTT. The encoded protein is CSANSQRGVRYTQYF.